This TCR beta chain emerged from a study of T cell responses to AZD1222 COVID-19 vaccine. Regarding the study as a whole: Spike as a whole was targeted by vaccine-associated CD4 TCRs, dominant at 160-218 and 743-854. Spike-specific TCR breadth and depth both grew after two AZD1222 doses. Donors, mostly white British, included more females; clonal diversity was possibly underestimated. Close to half of all spike-specific TCRs reportedly target regions of the variants that are unmutated.

Only in-frame clones appear in the TCRdb table, and some are missing; sequencing was by immunoSEQ multiplex PCR. This table holds 130,000 to 150,000 clones, roughly 92% found once. The length of the CDR3 is 16 residues. Deletions cut 5 bases from V and 8 bases from J, with 22 bases between. The germline CDR1 and CDR2 sequences are LNHDA and SQIVND (reference sequence). As for this clone: The target antigen is unknown.

This specimen consisted of peripheral blood, obtained on day 0 of AZD1222 vaccination. This clonotype was obtained from an adult in good health. The chain carries TRBV19 and TRBJ1-5; tentative D call: TRBD1 (5 bases). The CDR3 DNA follows: TGTGCCAGTAGTGCCCCCCGGGACGCTTCTGGGGAGCCCCAGCATTTT. Its protein product is CASSAPRDASGEPQHF.